Below, 27 T cell receptor beta chains from the same sample are listed, as sequenced in a study of post-analysis software for immune sequencing data. Study-level points and caveats: With TRBV5-6, TRBV5-1 and TRBV20-1 included, about five TRBV segments were more frequent in patients than in controls.

No antigens are known for them. The authors incorporated unique molecular identifiers into the TCR beta cDNA libraries. Each CDR3 protein gets one entry after TCRdb re-called the PCR reads with MiXCR. Counted here are some 800,000 distinct CDR3 sequences, more than 45% occurring once; the ten biggest clones make up roughly 5.2%. Specimen: blood. These receptors came from a girl aged 10 to 17 with multiple sclerosis.

Only a few counts were recorded for this clonotype. This chain uses TRBV20-1 with TRBJ2-7; maybe TRBD1 (6 bases). The length of the CDR3 is 14 residues. Germline assignment: CDR1 DFQATT and CDR2 SNEGSKA (reference sequence). Trimming took off 2 bases at V and 2 bases at J, with 13 bases between the two ends. CDR3 DNA: TGCAGTGCTAGAAAGGCAGGGGCTACCTACGAGCAGTACTTC. Its protein is CSARKAGATYEQYF.

The chain joins TRBV28 to TRBJ2-7, with D hard to call. Germline V lookup: CDR1 MDHEN, CDR2 SYDVKM. CDR3 length: 13 amino acids. V dropped 6 bases and J dropped 0 bases, with 9 bases sitting between them. CDR3 DNA: TGTGCCAGCAGGGGCGCCGGCTCCTACGAGCAGTACTTC. Translation: CASRGAGSYEQYF.

Written as DNA, the CDR3 is TGCAGCGTAAGGACTAGCGGTCACCAAGAGACCCAGTACTTC. Amino acids: CSVRTSGHQETQYF. This chain connects TRBV29-1 to TRBJ2-5, with 10 positions matching TRBD2. The CDR3 loop spans 14 amino acids. Germline CDR1 reads SQVTM; CDR2 reads ANQGSEA. The V and J ends lost 6 bases and 0 bases, in that order; junction bases with no gene match: 4.

The chain employs TRBV30 and TRBJ2-7, with TRBD2 as a possible D gene (7 bases). TRBJ2-5 explains the end of the DNA better; the J call may be wrong. The CDR3 runs 14 residues. Germline V gene sequence: CDR1 GTSNPN, CDR2 SVGIG (reference sequence). In nucleotides, the CDR3 is TGTGCCTGGAGTGTGGGAGGGGGAAAAGTGACCCAGTACTTC. This translates into CAWSVGGGKVTQYF.

V is TRBV24-1 and J is TRBJ2-3; the match to TRBD2 covers 9 bases. Germline trimming cut 3 bases from V and 2 bases from J; bases unmatched to any gene: 8. Germline CDR1 is KGHDR and CDR2 is SFDVKD. CDR3 length: 17 amino acids. In nucleotides, the CDR3 is TGTGCCACCAGTGATCCGGGACTAGCCCCGTCCACAGATACGCAGTATTTT. It translates to CATSDPGLAPSTDTQYF.

V is TRBV3-1 and J is TRBJ1-5, with 9 bases fitting TRBD1. V was pared by 3 bases and J by 2 bases, with 5 bases of the junction left unmatched. The CDR3 is 16 residues long. Germline CDR1 is LGHDT and CDR2 is YNNKEL (reference sequence). The CDR3 here is CASSHGTGMGNQPQHF. In DNA, the CDR3 is TGTGCCAGCAGCCATGGGACAGGGATGGGCAATCAGCCCCAGCATTTT.

V is TRBV12-3 or TRBV12-4 and J is TRBJ2-7; 7 positions agree with TRBD1. The CDR3 has 14 amino acids. V was clipped by 5 bases and J by 5 bases; unmatched bases: 9. The CDR3 spells CASSNRGLVDEQYF. In DNA, the CDR3 is TGTGCCAGCAGTAACAGGGGTTTGGTGGACGAGCAGTACTTC.

The table lists this clonotype with a few counts. The chain employs TRBV6-5 and TRBJ1-1; possibly TRBD1 for D (6 bases). Trimming took off 1 base at V and 6 bases at J, with 12 bases between the two ends. Germline CDR1 MNHEY, CDR2 SVGAGI. This CDR3 comprises 14 residues. CDR3 nucleotides: TGTGCCAGCAGTTACTTCGGGTCAGGGGCTGAAGCTTTCTTT. This encodes CASSYFGSGAEAFF.

The chain carries TRBV20-1 and TRBJ2-7; D may be TRBD2 (6 bases). V was shortened by 4 bases and J by 0 bases, with 10 bases between the two germline ends. CDR1 and CDR2 (germline): DFQATT, SNEGSKA (reference sequence). The CDR3 loop spans 13 amino acids. The CDR3 spells CSAMGLVSYEQYF. The CDR3 DNA reads TGCAGTGCTATGGGACTCGTCTCCTACGAGCAGTACTTC.

The V gene is TRBV5-1, the J gene TRBJ2-7; 9 bases agree with TRBD1. Trimming at V came to 4 bases and at J to 2 bases, leaving 7 bases not matched to a gene. Germline CDR1 is SGHRS and CDR2 is YFSETQ. This CDR3 region has 15 residues. CDR3 in amino acids: CASSQGQGPTYEQYF. CDR3 in DNA: TGCGCCAGCAGCCAAGGACAGGGGCCCACCTACGAGCAGTACTTC.

This clonotype was seen a handful of times. Because the CDR3's place on the DNA is in doubt, the DNA is left out and the CDR3 is given as listed by TCRdb. The chain couples TRBV9 to TRBJ2-1; TRBD1 was called by the table and not checked on the DNA. Both ends counted, the CDR3 spans 13 residues. Germline V gene sequence: CDR1 SGDLS, CDR2 YYNGEE. The CDR3 protein is CASSVALGTGEFF.

The sample holds one count of this clonotype. The gene calls are TRBV19 and TRBJ2-6, with D possibly TRBD2 on 6 matching bases. Germline V lookup: CDR1 LNHDA, CDR2 SQIVND (reference sequence). The V and J ends lost 0 bases and 0 bases respectively, with 6 bases between them. The CDR3 loop spans 16 amino acids. The CDR3 loop reads CASSIEGGSGANVLTF. The CDR3 bases are TGTGCCAGTAGTATAGAGGGGGGCTCTGGGGCCAACGTCCTGACTTTC.

The chain links TRBV7-9 to TRBJ2-1, with a tentative D call TRBD1 (5 bases). Germline V lookup: CDR1 SEHNR, CDR2 FQNEAQ (reference sequence). V shed 4 bases and J shed 8 bases, with 15 bases lying between them. The length of the CDR3 is 14 residues. Here the CDR3 DNA reads TGTGCCAGCAGCTCACAGGACGGTTGGGATGAGCAGTTCTTC. Protein: CASSSQDGWDEQFF.

The genes are TRBV28 and TRBJ2-1; 8 bases line up with TRBD1. The length of the CDR3 is 13 residues. Germline CDR1 reads MDHEN; CDR2 reads SYDVKM. V dropped 3 bases and J dropped 9; count of bases not matched to a gene: 4. This CDR3 is CASSFDRGSEQFF. The CDR3 nucleotides are TGTGCCAGCAGTTTTGACAGGGGAAGTGAGCAGTTCTTC.

This chain joins TRBV4-3 and TRBJ2-6, with no clear D. This CDR3 region has 16 residues. V was trimmed by 4 bases and J by 2 bases, leaving 12 bases between them. The germline gives CDR1 LGHNA, CDR2 YSLEER. The CDR3 loop is CASSPSVGTGANVLTF. CDR3 sequence (DNA): TGCGCCAGCAGCCCAAGTGTAGGGACTGGGGCCAACGTCCTGACTTTC.

This clonotype has a handful of counts. A junction end diverges from the germline sequence, so it may reflect a read error. The chain has TRBV24-1 and TRBJ2-3; D gene ambiguous. The CDR3 sequence is 13 residues long. CDR1 is KGHDR and CDR2 is SFDVKD in the germline V gene. The CDR3 here is CTTSDLFTDTQYF. The CDR3 DNA follows: TGTACCACCAGTGATTTGTTTACAGATACGCAGTATTTT.

The chain couples TRBV12-3 or TRBV12-4 to TRBJ1-6; weak D call: TRBD1 (5 bases). The CDR3 length is 14 residues. V lost 8 bases to trimming and J lost 9 bases, with 17 bases between them. Written as DNA, the CDR3 is TGTGCCAGCTCCGGGCCCTCTGGGGGTTCACCCCTCCACTTT. Its protein is CASSGPSGGSPLHF.

On this clonotype itself: At one boundary the junction diverges from the germline segment, which might be a read error. The chain joins TRBV12-3 or TRBV12-4 to TRBJ2-3, with a possible D match to TRBD1 (5 bases). The CDR3 is made up of 18 amino acids. The CDR3 loop is CASSSTSGRRIRADMQYF. CDR3 in DNA: TGTGCCAGCAGTTCGACCTCAGGGCGCAGAATAAGAGCAGATATGCAGTATTTT.

J is TRBJ2-5 and V is TRBV29-1, with D possibly being TRBD1 (5 bases). Germline CDR1 reads SQVTM; CDR2 reads ANQGSEA. CDR3 length: 10 residues. The V end was cut by 7 bases, the J end by 3 bases, with 6 bases between. The CDR3 nucleotides read TGCAGCGGGGGCGAAGAGACCCAGTACTTC. Encoded protein: CSGGEETQYF.

The chain recombines TRBV20-1 with TRBJ2-3; D call uncertain. Trimming shortened V by 0 bases and J by 2 bases, and 15 bases separated the two germline ends. Germline-derived CDR1 and CDR2 are DFQATT and SNEGSKA (reference sequence). The CDR3 contains 16 residues. Written as DNA, the CDR3 is TGCAGTGCTAGAGATCACACAGAGCCTTCCACAGATACGCAGTATTTT. Its protein is CSARDHTEPSTDTQYF.

The gene calls are TRBV6-5 and TRBJ2-7; 7 bases line up with TRBD1. V lost 10 bases and J lost 6; bases outside the gene matches: 12. CDR1 MNHEY and CDR2 SVGAGI come from the germline V gene. CDR3 length: 13 amino acids. As DNA, the CDR3 is TGTGCCACCCGCAGGGACAGCCCCGGCGAGCAGTACTTC. It specifies CATRRDSPGEQYF.

Written as DNA, the CDR3 is TGCGCCAGCAGCTCCCAACTAGGGGGACAAGCGGGAGTGATCACAGATACGCAGTATTTT. Protein product: CASSSQLGGQAGVITDTQYF. The rearrangement joins TRBV5-1 to TRBJ2-3, with 8 nucleotides matching TRBD2. CDR1 and CDR2 (germline): SGHRS, YFSETQ. Trimming at V came to 3 bases and at J to 2 bases, leaving 20 bases not matched to a gene. This CDR3 contains 20 residues.

The sample holds a few counts of this clonotype. CDR3: CATSRVDREKNIQYF. The DNA of the CDR3 is TGTGCCACCAGCAGAGTTGACAGGGAAAAAAACATTCAGTACTTC. The V call is TRBV15, the J call TRBJ2-4, with 7 bases identical to TRBD1. Germline V gene sequence: CDR1 LNHNV, CDR2 YYDKDF (reference sequence). The trim removed 1 base at V and 4 bases at J, leaving 4 bases unmatched. CDR3 length: 15 residues. Variable domain in full (rest from reference TRBV15 and TRBJ2-4): DAMVIQNPRYQVTQFGKPVTLSCSQTLNHNVMYWYQQKSSQAPKLLFHYYDKDFNNEADTPDNFQSRRPNTSFCFLDIRSPGLGDTAMYLCATSRVDREKNIQYFGAGTRLSVL.

This clonotype was picked up one time. This chain connects TRBV6-5 to TRBJ1-2; D possibly corresponds to TRBD1 (6 bases). V was cut by 5 bases and J by 4 bases, with 20 bases left in between. Germline V gene sequence: CDR1 MNHEY, CDR2 SVGAGI. CDR3 length: 16 residues. The CDR3 DNA follows: TGTGCCAGCAGTAGCCTCTCCAGGGGCGCTGGCTATGGCTACACCTTC. Its protein is CASSSLSRGAGYGYTF.

J is TRBJ2-1 and V is TRBV3-1; D tentatively reads TRBD1 or TRBD2 (5 bases each). Germline values: CDR1 LGHDT, CDR2 YNNKEL (reference sequence). V dropped 3 bases and J dropped 8 bases, with 11 bases sitting between them. This CDR3 is 13 amino acids long. The CDR3 region is CASSQGLAYEQFF. CDR3 nucleotide sequence: TGTGCCAGCAGCCAGGGGCTAGCCTATGAGCAGTTCTTC.

In its sample, this clonotype was seen once. The rearrangement links TRBV12-3 or TRBV12-4 to TRBJ2-2; 11 bases match TRBD1. This CDR3 comprises 14 residues. Losses at the gene ends were 6 bases for V and 6 bases for J; bases not matched to a gene: 3. This CDR3 reads CASRGQGGSGELFF. CDR3 nucleotide sequence: TGTGCCAGCAGGGGACAGGGGGGATCCGGGGAGCTGTTTTTT.

The gene calls are TRBV6-1 and TRBJ2-3, with a possible D match to TRBD1 (6 bases). Between the trimmed V and J ends, which lost 5 bases and 4 bases, there was a span of 19 bases. The CDR3 runs to 16 residues. The germline CDR1 and CDR2 sequences are MNHNS and SASEGT. The CDR3, as DNA: TGTGCCAGCAGTTCTTACAGGGATCGGTGGGCAGATACGCAGTATTTT. The encoded protein is CASSSYRDRWADTQYF.